A single sample is the source of the 9 T cell receptor beta chains below, sequenced in a study of cytomegalovirus exposure and HLA in healthy donors. PCR used 60 Vbeta primers and 13 Jbeta primers. The table came from immunoSEQ multiplex PCR; TCRdb's copy has only in-frame clones and leaves some out. Of about 130,000 clones in the sample, 70% to 90% were seen once. Sequencing was carried out using PBMCs. The receptors come from a young man in good health and CMV-seropositive.

The chain combines TRBV18 with TRBJ2-1; 8 bases map to TRBD1. CDR1 is KGHSH, CDR2 LQKENI, per germline. V shed 4 bases, J shed 10 bases, and the junction held 9 bases outside the gene matches. CDR3 length equals 14 residues. CDR3 coding DNA: TGTGCCAGCTCACATGGACAGGGCCTACCCGAGCAGTTCTTC. It is translated as CASSHGQGLPEQFF.

The chain is built from TRBV12-2 and TRBJ1-6; the table calls TRBD1, which could not be checked here. TRBV12-2 corresponds to a pseudogene. This CDR3 comprises 16 residues. CDR3: CASRPDTGQGNSPLHF. The CDR3 DNA reads as TGTGCAAGTCGCCCAGATACAGGGCAAGGTAATTCACCCCTCCACTTT.

This chain links TRBV15 with TRBJ2-1, with 11 bases matching TRBD2. The CDR3 covers 15 residues. J lost 6 bases, V lost 1 base, and 2 bases had no gene match. Germline V gene sequence: CDR1 LNHNV, CDR2 YYDKDF (reference sequence). CDR3 loop: CATSRAGLAGNEQFF. As DNA, the CDR3 is TGTGCCACCAGCAGAGCCGGACTAGCGGGCAATGAGCAGTTCTTC.

This clone showed up just once. The rearrangement links TRBV7-6 to TRBJ2-7; unclear D gene. The CDR3 totals 11 residues. The germline V and J ends were trimmed by 4 bases and 2 bases, with 3 bases remaining between them. In germline, CDR1 is SGHVS, CDR2 FNYEAQ. CDR3 sequence: CASSSTYEQYF. The CDR3, as DNA: TGTGCCAGCAGCTCCACCTACGAGCAGTACTTC.

This clone has more than one count but fewer than ten. The chain uses TRBV7-9 and TRBJ1-2; D may be TRBD1 (6 bases). This CDR3 comprises 12 residues. V dropped 6 bases and J dropped 4 bases, with 9 bases sitting between them. Germline CDR1 and CDR2: SEHNR and FQNEAQ (reference sequence). CDR3: CASRGASYGYTF. Here the CDR3 DNA reads TGTGCCAGCAGGGGGGCAAGCTATGGCTACACCTTC.

There are a few counts of this clone. The rearrangement links TRBV4-1 to TRBJ1-3, with a tentative D call TRBD1 (6 bases). Germline V CDR1 and CDR2: MGHRA, YSYEKL. The CDR3 covers 15 residues. V was trimmed by 3 bases and J by 3 bases, leaving 12 bases between them. The DNA of the CDR3 is TGCGCCAGCAGCCACCTGGGACAAATTGGAAACACCATATATTTT. Encoded protein: CASSHLGQIGNTIYF.

This clone came up a few times. V usage is TRBV7-9 and J usage is TRBJ1-4; D not resolved. The CDR3 contains 12 residues. Per germline, CDR1 SEHNR and CDR2 FQNEAQ (reference sequence). The V end was cut by 5 bases, the J end by 5 bases, with 6 bases between. The CDR3 loop is CASSPINEKLFF. CDR3 nucleotide sequence: TGTGCCAGCAGCCCCATCAATGAAAAACTGTTTTTT.

CDR3 sequence reads: CASSQESTGVHYGYTF. The CDR3 nucleotides are TGTGCCAGCAGCCAAGAGTCGACAGGGGTCCACTATGGCTACACCTTC. V is TRBV4-2 and J is TRBJ1-2, with TRBD1 matching over 8 bases. Per germline, CDR1 LGHNA and CDR2 YNFKEQ. There are 16 residues in the CDR3. After removal of 0 bases from V and 3 bases from J, the junction contained 6 bases not matched to a gene.

The V and J genes are TRBV27 and TRBJ1-5; D is ambiguous. Trimming shortened V by 2 bases and J by 6 bases, and 11 bases separated the two germline ends. The length of the CDR3 is 14 residues. Germline loops: CDR1 MNHEY, CDR2 SMNVEV (reference sequence). The CDR3 protein is CASSLRVEGQPQHF. The CDR3 DNA sequence: TGTGCCAGCAGTTTAAGGGTGGAGGGTCAGCCCCAGCATTTT.